The rows below give T cell receptor beta chains drawn from one sample of a study of response to subunit inactivated influenza vaccine. Using its own MiXCR run on the RT-PCR reads, TCRdb lists one record per CDR3 protein. Of more than 400,000 distinct CDR3 sequences in the sample, approximately 7.2% were seen once. Sequencing was performed on PBMCs from blood, taken around 25 months after vaccination. Source of these receptors: a man aged 50 to 75 who received an inactivated influenza vaccine. Each CDR3 is given with its conserved first and last residue. The D gene is left open where the match is weak. The listing skips clone size in some rows; elsewhere it reads once, few, many or a size class.

abundance: many; v_gene: TRBV12-3/TRBV12-4; d_gene: TRBD1; j_gene: TRBJ2-2; CDR3nt: TGTGCCAGCAGTTCACCGGGACAGGGGGCCGGGGAGCTGTTTTTT; CDR3aa: CASSSPGQGAGELFF
abundance: many; v_gene: TRBV4-2; d_gene: TRBD2; j_gene: TRBJ2-1; CDR3nt: TGTGCCAGCAGCCGGACGGCGGTGCGGGGGGGCCTAGCTGAGCAGTTCTTC; CDR3aa: CASSRTAVRGGLAEQFF
abundance: few; v_gene: TRBV12-3/TRBV12-4; d_gene: TRBD2; j_gene: TRBJ2-7; CDR3nt: TGTGCCAGCAGTTTGGGCGGGAGCTGGGACGAGCAGTACTTC; CDR3aa: CASSLGGSWDEQYF
abundance: many; v_gene: TRBV7-2; d_gene: TRBD1; j_gene: TRBJ1-6; CDR3nt: TGTGCCAGCAGCTCCCAGGGGGTCCATAATTCACCCCTCCACTTT; CDR3aa: CASSSQGVHNSPLHF
abundance: -; v_gene: TRBV6-2/TRBV6-3; d_gene: -; j_gene: TRBJ2-7; CDR3nt: TGTGCCAGCATCAGTGAGACGCGGCAGTACTTC; CDR3aa: CASISETRQYF
abundance: -; v_gene: TRBV12-3/TRBV12-4; d_gene: -; j_gene: TRBJ1-5; CDR3nt: TGTGCCAGCAACCAAGGGACCCCAACTCAGCCTCAGCATTTT; CDR3aa: CASNQGTPTQPQHF
abundance: many; v_gene: TRBV28; d_gene: TRBD2; j_gene: TRBJ2-1; CDR3nt: TGTGCCAGCAGTTCCCCCCGTAGCGGGAGTGGCTCCTACAATGAGCAGTTCTTC; CDR3aa: CASSSPRSGSGSYNEQFF
abundance: few; v_gene: TRBV11-2; d_gene: TRBD1; j_gene: TRBJ1-2; CDR3nt: TGTGCCAGCAGCTTAGACGTTTTTTGGGGACAGGGAGGAGGCTACACCTTC; CDR3aa: CASSLDVFWGQGGGYTF
abundance: many; v_gene: TRBV2; d_gene: -; j_gene: TRBJ1-6; CDR3nt: TGTGCCAGCAGGACAGGCGCTTCACATAATTCACCCCTCCACTTT; CDR3aa: CASRTGASHNSPLHF
abundance: few; v_gene: TRBV7-8; d_gene: -; j_gene: TRBJ1-5; CDR3nt: TGTGCCAGCAGCTTATTACTTGGACAGCTCCATCAGCCCCAGCATTTT; CDR3aa: CASSLLLGQLHQPQHF